These 18 T cell receptor beta chains originate from one sample sequenced in a study of early stage breast cancer tumors. The repertoire was sequenced with immunoSEQ multiplex PCR; TCRdb's copy has only in-frame clones and lacks some. The profile covers about 51,000 clones, with around 80% appearing a single time and 3% to 4% taken by the ten largest. The material sequenced was blood. The origin of the receptors is a person in their 40s with breast cancer.

This clone was detected only once. The CDR3: CASSLGGRFDTQYF. The DNA of the CDR3 is TGTGCCAGCAGCTTGGGCGGGAGGTTCGATACGCAGTATTTT. V gene TRBV7-9 combines with J gene TRBJ2-3, with 8 bases fitting TRBD2. The germline V gene encodes CDR1 SEHNR and CDR2 FQNEAQ (reference sequence). The CDR3 totals 14 residues. V gave up 3 bases and J gave up 6 bases; unmatched junction bases: 5.

The chain combines TRBV6-6 with TRBJ1-4; 8 bases match TRBD1. This CDR3 is 14 amino acids long. From germline, CDR1 is MNHNY and CDR2 SVGAGI (reference sequence). The trim removed 5 bases at V and 6 bases at J, leaving 5 bases unmatched. CDR3 protein: CASSARGPDEKLFF. The DNA of the CDR3 is TGTGCCAGCAGTGCCAGGGGGCCGGATGAAAAACTGTTTTTT.

The chain is built from TRBV4-2 and TRBJ2-3; 7 bases line up with TRBD2. The J segment lost 0 bases and the V segment lost 0 bases, leaving 9 bases of the junction unmatched. Germline V lookup: CDR1 LGHNA, CDR2 YNFKEQ. CDR3 size: 18 residues. In DNA form, the CDR3 reads TGTGCCAGCAGCCAAGAGGGGGTTGGGGGACTAAGCACAGATACGCAGTATTTT. Translated, it gives CASSQEGVGGLSTDTQYF.

This clone was seen only a few times. V is TRBV29-1 and J is TRBJ1-1, with D possibly being TRBD1 (6 bases). V was cut by 3 bases and J by 5 bases, with 16 bases left in between. The CDR3 is 14 amino acids. Germline V gene data show CDR1 as SQVTM and CDR2 as ANQGSEA. The CDR3 nucleotides are TGCAGCGTTGATAAAATGGGAGGGGGGACTGAAGCTTTCTTT. Amino acid sequence: CSVDKMGGGTEAFF.

V and J are TRBV6-1 and TRBJ2-1; TRBD1 matches 9 bases. The length of the CDR3 is 13 residues. The ends lost 6 bases at V and 10 bases at J; junction bases unmatched: 7. Germline lookup yields CDR1 MNHNS and CDR2 SASEGT. CDR3: CASRETGTGEQFF. The CDR3 DNA follows: TGTGCCAGCAGAGAGACCGGGACAGGGGAGCAGTTCTTC.

The chain carries TRBV7-9 and TRBJ2-5; D call uncertain. The ends were cut back, 0 bases at V and 0 bases at J, with 11 bases in the middle. Germline V gene data show CDR1 as SEHNR and CDR2 as FQNEAQ (reference sequence). This CDR3 spans 16 amino acids. CDR3 protein: CASSLAGSSHQETQYF. The CDR3 DNA reads TGTGCCAGCAGCTTAGCGGGGTCGAGTCACCAAGAGACCCAGTACTTC.

The V call is TRBV25-1, the J call TRBJ2-1, with a possible D match to TRBD2 (5 bases). Germline V gene data show CDR1 as MGHDK and CDR2 as SYGVNS. This CDR3 is built from 12 residues. Trimming removed 3 bases from V and 9 bases from J, with 9 bases in between. The CDR3 sequence is CASSEGAGEQFF. DNA for the CDR3: TGTGCCAGCAGTGAGGGAGCTGGTGAGCAGTTCTTC.

This chain links TRBV6-1 with TRBJ2-1, with 12 bases identical to TRBD2. Germline-derived CDR1 and CDR2 are MNHNS and SASEGT. V was clipped by 6 bases and J by 6 bases; unmatched bases: 6. There are 15 residues in the CDR3. The CDR3 coding sequence is TGTGCCAGCAGCGCCACTAGCGGGAGGTCCAATGAGCAGTTCTTC. Translation gives CASSATSGRSNEQFF.

This clone showed up just a few times. The rearrangement links TRBV18 to TRBJ1-1; maybe TRBD1 (5 bases). V was pared by 5 bases and J by 4 bases, with 11 bases between. The CDR3 is made up of 13 amino acids. Germline CDR1 is KGHSH and CDR2 is LQKENI. CDR3 bases: TGTGCCAGCTCAGAGCAAAGGGGCACTGAAGCTTTCTTT. Translated, it gives CASSEQRGTEAFF.

This clone has only a few counts. The chain joins TRBV2 to TRBJ1-2; 9 positions match TRBD1. J was trimmed by 8 bases and V by 7 bases; bases with no gene match: 8. The CDR3 is 13 residues long. Germline V lookup: CDR1 SNHLY, CDR2 FYNNEI. CDR3 nucleotide sequence: TGTGCCAGCATTATACAGGGGGCTAGGGGCTACACCTTC. It translates to CASIIQGARGYTF.

This rearrangement joins TRBV20-1 to TRBJ2-1, with D possibly being TRBD2 (5 bases). The CDR3 is made up of 11 amino acids. V was shortened by 6 bases and J by 8 bases, with 11 bases between the two germline ends. The germline V gene encodes CDR1 DFQATT and CDR2 SNEGSKA (reference sequence). The CDR3 coding sequence is TGCAGTGCAACCCCCGGGGATGAGCAGTTCTTC. Its protein product is CSATPGDEQFF.

The chain employs TRBV21-1 and TRBJ2-3; the table's D call TRBD2 went unverified against the DNA. TRBV21-1 is a pseudogene segment. The CDR3 extends over 16 amino acids. The CDR3 DNA reads TGTGCCAGCAGGCTCGGGGGAGGGCCGGGGGCAGATACGCAGTATTTT. This sequence encodes CASRLGGGPGADTQYF.

The V call is TRBV18, the J call TRBJ2-3, with TRBD1 matching 9 bases. The CDR3 is 16 residues long. The germline V gene has CDR1 KGHSH and CDR2 LQKENI. The ends lost 5 bases at V and 0 bases at J; junction bases unmatched: 6. The CDR3 DNA is TGTGCCAGCTCAACCGGGACAGGGAGTAGCACAGATACGCAGTATTTT. Encoded protein: CASSTGTGSSTDTQYF.

DNA of the CDR3: TGTGCCAGCAGGTCCCAGGGATTTCCAGGAGCTTTCTTT. It is translated as CASRSQGFPGAFF. The V and J genes are TRBV13 and TRBJ1-1; D is perhaps TRBD1 (5 bases). Germline lookup yields CDR1 PRHDT and CDR2 FYEKMQ (reference sequence). The CDR3 has 13 residues. V was cut by 6 bases and J by 10 bases, with 18 bases left in between.

The chain has TRBV5-4 and TRBJ2-1, with 10 nucleotides matching TRBD2. The CDR3 has 16 residues. From germline, CDR1 is SGHNT and CDR2 YYREEE (reference sequence). Losses at the gene ends were 4 bases for V and 3 bases for J; bases not matched to a gene: 7. In nucleotides, the CDR3 is TGTGCCAGCAGCGCGAAAAGCGGGGGGGTCTACAATGAGCAGTTCTTC. This gives the protein CASSAKSGGVYNEQFF.

The CDR3, as DNA: TGTGCCAGTACCCCCGGGGGGCTCTCTCCTGGGGCCAACGTCCTGACTTTC. Its protein product is CASTPGGLSPGANVLTF. V usage is TRBV19 and J usage is TRBJ2-6, with D tentatively TRBD2 (7 bases). Trimming removed 7 bases from V and 2 bases from J, with 18 bases in between. CDR1 is LNHDA and CDR2 is SQIVND in the germline V gene (reference sequence). This CDR3 spans 17 amino acids.

This clone was picked up one time. The junction and the germline gene differ at one end; a read error may be behind it. The genes are TRBV7-9 and TRBJ2-1, with TRBD2 matching over 8 bases. The CDR3 is 13 residues long. Per the germline V gene, CDR1 is SEHNR and CDR2 is FQNEAQ (reference sequence). Written as DNA, the CDR3 is TGTGCCAGCACCTTAACTAGCGGAAATGAGCAGTTCTTC. Translating gives CASTLTSGNEQFF.

V and J are TRBV28 and TRBJ2-5; D gene unclear. CDR3 size: 15 residues. The germline CDR1 and CDR2 sequences are MDHEN and SYDVKM. The germline V and J ends were trimmed by 7 bases and 3 bases, with 18 bases remaining between them. The CDR3 sequence is CASTVGGYSKETQYF. CDR3 coding DNA: TGTGCCAGCACCGTGGGTGGGTACTCAAAAGAGACCCAGTACTTC.